The T cell receptor beta chain described here comes from a study of blood T cell repertoires in COVID-19. The overall study: PBMCs, B-cell-depleted T cells, or T cells provided the cDNA or gDNA that made up the material.

This CDR3 has 16 amino acids. Germline values: CDR1 GTSNPN, CDR2 SVGIG (reference sequence). The V gene end was trimmed by 3 bases and the J gene end by 3 bases; junction bases not matched to a gene: 7. Generated by immunoSEQ multiplex PCR, the TCRdb table keeps only in-frame clones and is missing some. The data contain roughly 61,000 clones, more than 70% of them seen just once; the ten biggest clones take up around 4.5%. The TCR originated in a man aged 35 to 55 with active COVID-19. Sample: peripheral blood. The gene calls are TRBV30 and TRBJ1-4, with 10 positions matching TRBD1. As DNA, the CDR3 is TGTGCCTGGAGAGACGGGACAGGGGCGTCTAATGAAAAACTGTTTTTT. Translating it yields CAWRDGTGASNEKLFF.